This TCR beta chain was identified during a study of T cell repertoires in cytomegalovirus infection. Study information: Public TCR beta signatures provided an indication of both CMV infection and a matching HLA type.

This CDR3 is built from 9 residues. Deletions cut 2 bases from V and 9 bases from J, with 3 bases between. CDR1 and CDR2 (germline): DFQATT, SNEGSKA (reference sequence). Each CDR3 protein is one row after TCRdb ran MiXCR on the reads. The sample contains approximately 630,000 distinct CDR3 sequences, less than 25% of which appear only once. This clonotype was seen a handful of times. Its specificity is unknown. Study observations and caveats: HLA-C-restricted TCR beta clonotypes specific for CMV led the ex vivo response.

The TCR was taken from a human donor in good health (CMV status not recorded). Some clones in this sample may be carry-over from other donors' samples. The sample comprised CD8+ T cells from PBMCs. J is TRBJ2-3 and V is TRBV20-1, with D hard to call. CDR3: CSARSTQYF. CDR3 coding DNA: TGCAGTGCTAGATCCACGCAGTATTTT.